The 29 T cell receptor beta chains presented below share a single source sample, sequenced in a study of T cell clonality in common variable immunodeficiency. TCRdb's copy holds only in-frame clones and misses some; the assay was immunoSEQ multiplex PCR. This repertoire holds about 40,000 clones, and none appear only once. The specimen sequenced was peripheral blood mononuclear cells. The receptors derive from a person between 18 and 69 years old in good health.

This clone was recorded many times. The CDR3 end is not reached by the read, which stops 3 residues before it; the germline J gene fills it in. This sequence joins TRBV10-3 and TRBJ2-3; 7 nucleotides agree with TRBD2. The germline CDR1 and CDR2 sequences are ENHRY and SYGVKD. V lost 0 bases, J lost 8 bases, and 2 bases stayed unmatched. The CDR3 consists of 13 residues. Partial CDR3 DNA: TGTGCCATCAGTGAGTCAAGCGGGACTACG. This encodes CAISESSGTT. The CDR3 as a whole reads CAISESSGTTQYF.

This clone was found many times. The read terminates 3 residues ahead of where the CDR3 ends, so the germline J gene completes it. This sequence joins TRBV2 and TRBJ2-2, with a tentative D call TRBD1 (8 bases). Germline V gives CDR1 SNHLY, CDR2 FYNNEI. The V end lost 5 bases, the J end lost 7 bases, and 17 bases lay between the germline ends. This CDR3 region has 15 residues. Partial CDR3 DNA: TGTGCCAGCAGTATACAGGGGGGGAAGGTCGGGGAG. This translates into CASSIQGGKVGE. The full CDR3 is CASSIQGGKVGELFF.

This clone was seen a few times. Coverage ceases 3 residues before the CDR3 finishes, and the germline J gene fills in the end. This chain joins TRBV7-2 and TRBJ2-5; D possibly corresponds to TRBD2 (7 bases). CDR1 and CDR2 (germline): SGHTA, FQGNSA. The V end was cut by 5 bases, the J end by 4 bases, with 17 bases between. The CDR3 runs to 15 residues. The sequenced part of the CDR3 DNA is TGTGCCAGCAGCCCCCAATCTAGGGGGGGAGAGACC. Translated, it gives CASSPQSRGGET. The complete CDR3 reads CASSPQSRGGETQYF.

This clone has ten or more counts. The sequenced fragment ends 3 residues before the CDR3 boundary, so the rest is inferred from the germline J gene. The chain employs TRBV5-1 and TRBJ2-5; D is possibly TRBD2 (6 bases). The CDR3 loop spans 15 amino acids. The germline gives CDR1 SGHRS, CDR2 YFSETQ. Between the trimmed V and J ends, which lost 0 bases and 3 bases, there was a span of 12 bases. CDR3 residues: CASSLGSGQKETQYF. The DNA read from the CDR3 is TGCGCCAGCAGCTTGGGTAGCGGCCAGAAAGAGACC.

This clone was counted at least ten times. The sequence runs out 3 residues before the end of the CDR3; the remainder is reconstructed from the germline J gene. The V call is TRBV5-1, the J call TRBJ1-6; 7 positions agree with TRBD1. CDR1 is SGHRS and CDR2 is YFSETQ in the germline V gene. CDR3 length: 14 residues. V lost 5 bases to trimming and J lost 8 bases; unmatched junction nucleotides: 7. The DNA read from the CDR3 is TGCGCCAGCAGGCTCAGACAGGGTGATTCACCC. Amino acids: CASRLRQGDSP. The full CDR3 sequence reads CASRLRQGDSPLHF.

This clone was found many times. The read comes to an end 3 residues before the CDR3 does, leaving the germline J gene to fill in the end. The chain is built from TRBV19 and TRBJ1-5, with 9 bases aligning to TRBD1. The V segment lost 4 bases and the J segment 7 bases; nucleotides outside the gene matches: 11. The germline CDR1 and CDR2 sequences are LNHDA and SQIVND (reference sequence). The CDR3 loop spans 16 amino acids. The CDR3 loop reads CASSTPGTGIGQPQHF. CDR3 DNA, as far as it was read: TGTGCCAGTAGTACCCCCGGGACAGGGATAGGGCAGCCC.

This clone was counted at least ten times. The CDR3 goes on 3 residues after the read ends, and that part is filled in from the germline J gene. J is TRBJ2-7 and V is TRBV6-1; D is possibly TRBD2 (5 bases). V was trimmed by 3 bases and J by 2 bases, leaving 14 bases between them. From germline, CDR1 is MNHNS and CDR2 SASEGT. CDR3 size: 15 residues. The part of the CDR3 DNA that was read is TGTGCCAGCAGTGACGGACTCTTTAGTGCCTACGAG. It is translated as CASSDGLFSAYE. The CDR3 reads in full as CASSDGLFSAYEQYF.

This clone was picked up many times. The read comes to an end 3 residues before the CDR3 does, leaving the germline J gene to fill in the end. V gene TRBV5-1 combines with J gene TRBJ2-3; TRBD2 is a possible D gene (6 bases). The ends were cut back, 2 bases at V and 6 bases at J, with 7 bases in the middle. The CDR3 length is 12 residues. CDR1 is SGHRS, CDR2 YFSETQ, per germline. CDR3 DNA (partial): TGCGCCAGCAGCTTTGCGGGGGATACG. As protein: CASSFAGDT. The whole CDR3 is CASSFAGDTQYF.

This clone was picked up many times. The CDR3 extends 3 residues past the end of the read, so its final part is completed from the germline J gene. The chain has TRBV7-2 and TRBJ2-1, with D possibly matching TRBD2 (5 bases). Trimming stripped 5 bases from V and 8 bases from J, with 10 bases between. The V gene's germline CDR1 is SGHTA and CDR2 FQGNSA. The CDR3 runs 12 residues. The sequenced part of the CDR3 DNA is TGTGCCAGCAGCCAACTAGTTTATGAG. Its translation is CASSQLVYE. The whole CDR3 sequence reads CASSQLVYEQFF.

The sequenced CDR3 bases are TGCGCCAGCAGCTTGGTACAACCAAACACTGAA. It yields the protein CASSLVQPNTE. The full CDR3 protein is CASSLVQPNTEAFF. The chain couples TRBV5-1 to TRBJ1-1; no clear D gene. The CDR3 is cut off 3 residues early in the read; its end comes from the germline J gene. Trimming took 0 bases from V and 2 from J, leaving 8 bases between them. The CDR3 runs to 14 residues. The V gene's germline CDR1 is SGHRS and CDR2 YFSETQ.

This clone appeared many times. The CDR3 goes on 3 residues after the read ends, and that part is filled in from the germline J gene. This chain connects TRBV20-1 to TRBJ1-2; 7 bases match TRBD1. This CDR3 has 14 residues. Per the germline V gene, CDR1 is DFQATT and CDR2 is SNEGSKA (reference sequence). CDR3 DNA, as far as it was read: TGCAGTGCTAGCTCCCGTCGACAGGGCTACGAC. Translating gives CSASSRRQGYD. The whole CDR3 protein is CSASSRRQGYDYTF.

This clone was observed at least ten times. From the germline J gene comes the end of the CDR3, since the read stops 3 residues before it. This chain connects TRBV2 to TRBJ2-1; a weak D match, TRBD1 (5 bases). CDR3 length: 16 amino acids. Trimming took 8 bases from V and 2 from J, leaving 19 bases between them. Germline V gene data show CDR1 as SNHLY and CDR2 as FYNNEI. CDR3 residues: CASRRRQGSTYNEQFF. CDR3 DNA, as far as it was read: TGTGCCAGCCGCCGTCGGCAGGGATCGACCTACAATGAG.

This clone was counted ten times or more. The observed sequence ends 3 residues before the CDR3 terminus, with the missing tail filled in from the germline J gene. The chain recombines TRBV20-1 with TRBJ2-1; D perhaps matches TRBD2 (5 bases). Trimming took 6 bases from V and 5 from J, leaving 11 bases between them. This CDR3 comprises 12 residues. The germline CDR1 and CDR2 sequences are DFQATT and SNEGSKA (reference sequence). CDR3 DNA, as far as it was read: TGCAGTGCCTACGGACTGCACAATGAG. The encoded protein is CSAYGLHNE. The full CDR3 sequence reads CSAYGLHNEQFF.

Only a few counts were recorded for this clone. Read coverage stops 3 residues before the CDR3 terminus; the germline J gene supplies the remainder. The rearrangement links TRBV11-2 to TRBJ2-1, with TRBD2 matching over 8 bases. There are 15 residues in the CDR3. Germline V gene sequence: CDR1 SGHAT, CDR2 FQNNGV. The V gene end was trimmed by 3 bases and the J gene end by 0 bases; junction bases not matched to a gene: 1. The CDR3 bases that were read are TGTGCCAGCAGCTTTAGCGGGAACTCCTACAATGAG. Translation: CASSFSGNSYNE. The complete CDR3 sequence is CASSFSGNSYNEQFF.

This clone was detected many times. The read halts 3 residues ahead of the CDR3 end, with the missing end drawn from the germline J gene. V and J are TRBV29-1 and TRBJ1-2, with D tentatively TRBD1 (6 bases). Trimming removed 0 bases from V and 6 bases from J, with 11 bases in between. Germline V gene data show CDR1 as SQVTM and CDR2 as ANQGSEA. CDR3 length equals 13 residues. CDR3 in amino acids: CSVEDHRANGYTF. The DNA read from the CDR3 is TGCAGCGTTGAAGATCACAGGGCCAATGGC. Filled out from reference TRBV29-1 and TRBJ1-2, the complete variable domain reads SAVISQKPSRDICQRGTSLTIQCQVDSQVTMMFWYRQQPGQSLTLIATANQGSEATYESGFVIDKFPISRPNLTFSTLTVSNMSPEDSSIYLCSVEDHRANGYTFGSGTRLTVV.

This clone was recorded at least ten times. Read sequence stops 3 residues before the CDR3 end, and the germline J gene provides the missing end. The chain employs TRBV30 and TRBJ2-7; D is possibly TRBD2 (6 bases). V was clipped by 0 bases and J by 2 bases, with 20 bases between them. This CDR3 contains 17 residues. Germline V gene lookup returns CDR1 GTSNPN and CDR2 SVGIG (reference sequence). Partial CDR3 DNA: TGTGCCTGGAGTGTACAGATGGGACTTAAAGCCACCTACGAG. It translates to CAWSVQMGLKATYE. The full CDR3 reads CAWSVQMGLKATYEQYF.

As concerns this clone: The read ends 3 residues before the CDR3 terminus; that terminus is restored from the germline J gene. This chain joins TRBV19 and TRBJ2-1; 9 bases map to TRBD1. The CDR3 length is 15 residues. Unmatched junction bases numbered 7, after V lost 4 bases and J lost 6 bases. Germline CDR1 is LNHDA and CDR2 is SQIVND (reference sequence). CDR3 DNA, as far as it was read: TGTGCCAGTAGTACCGCCGGGACAGGGCTCAATGAG. Its protein product is CASSTAGTGLNE. In full, the CDR3 is CASSTAGTGLNEQFF.

This clone has a count of ten or more. CDR3 bases read: TGCAGTGCTTATAGCGGGAGGGCCGGAGATACG. Protein: CSAYSGRAGDT. The whole CDR3 sequence reads CSAYSGRAGDTQYF. The J gene is TRBJ2-3, the V gene TRBV20-1, with 11 bases aligning to TRBD2. The read ends 3 residues shy of where the CDR3 ends; the end is completed using the germline J gene. V shed 5 bases, J shed 5 bases, and the junction held 6 bases outside the gene matches. Germline V gene data show CDR1 as DFQATT and CDR2 as SNEGSKA (reference sequence). The CDR3 consists of 14 residues.

In its sample, this clone was seen many times. The CDR3 end is not reached by the read, which stops 3 residues before it; the germline J gene fills it in. The chain recombines TRBV19 with TRBJ2-1; 9 nucleotides align to TRBD2. The germline CDR1 and CDR2 sequences are LNHDA and SQIVND (reference sequence). V gave up 7 bases and J gave up 4 bases; unmatched junction bases: 11. The CDR3 is 16 residues long. CDR3 DNA, as far as it was read: TGTGCCAGTAAGCGCGAGGCTAGCGGGGCATACAATGAG. Its translation: CASKREASGAYNE. The entire CDR3 sequence reads CASKREASGAYNEQFF. Together with reference TRBV19 and TRBJ2-1, the CDR3 gives the full variable domain: DGGITQSPKYLFRKEGQNVTLSCEQNLNHDAMYWYRQDPGQGLRLIYYSQIVNDFQKGDIAEGYSVSREKKESFPLTVTSAQKNPTAFYLCASKREASGAYNEQFFGPGTRLTVL.

There are many counts of this clone. The read terminates 3 residues ahead of where the CDR3 ends, so the germline J gene completes it. The V gene is TRBV19, the J gene TRBJ2-1; TRBD2 matches at 8 bases. The CDR3 has 14 amino acids. V dropped 6 bases and J dropped 6; count of bases not matched to a gene: 7. Germline-derived CDR1 and CDR2 are LNHDA and SQIVND (reference sequence). The CDR3 sequence is CASRTSVPSNEQFF. The sequenced part of the CDR3 DNA is TGTGCCAGTAGGACTAGCGTCCCATCCAATGAG.

Many counts were recorded for this clone. The read terminates 3 residues ahead of where the CDR3 ends, so the germline J gene completes it. This chain links TRBV10-1 with TRBJ2-1, with 11 bases identical to TRBD2. Germline V gives CDR1 WNHNN, CDR2 SYGVQD (reference sequence). This CDR3 contains 15 residues. Germline trimming cut 8 bases from V and 2 bases from J; bases unmatched to any gene: 5. CDR3 DNA, as far as it was read: TGCGCCAGCTCACTAGCGGGGGCCCCCTACAATGAG. It translates to CASSLAGAPYNE. The CDR3 as a whole reads CASSLAGAPYNEQFF.

Comments on this clone: The missing CDR3 end, 3 residues past where the read stops, is filled in from the germline J gene. J is TRBJ1-1 and V is TRBV6-2 or TRBV6-3, with D possibly matching TRBD1 (6 bases). The CDR3 loop spans 14 amino acids. Per germline, CDR1 MNHEY and CDR2 SVGEGT. Trimming left V 4 bases short and J 1 base short, with 10 bases between. CDR3 DNA, as far as it was read: TGTGCCAGCAGTTCCCCGACAGGGAACACTGAA. Encoded protein: CASSSPTGNTE. The entire CDR3 sequence reads CASSSPTGNTEAFF.

This clone was counted many times. The observed sequence ends 3 residues before the CDR3 terminus, with the missing tail filled in from the germline J gene. The chain is built from TRBV20-1 and TRBJ2-4; 7 bases map to TRBD1. V shed 5 bases, J shed 3 bases, and the junction held 10 bases outside the gene matches. This CDR3 contains 15 residues. Germline V gene lookup returns CDR1 DFQATT and CDR2 SNEGSKA (reference sequence). The CDR3 here is CSAVDRVKGKNIQYF. The CDR3 bases that were read are TGCAGTGCTGTTGACAGGGTTAAGGGCAAAAACATT.

The sample holds a few counts of this clone. The missing CDR3 end, 3 residues past where the read stops, is filled in from the germline J gene. This chain connects TRBV19 to TRBJ1-1; no clear D. Germline lookup yields CDR1 LNHDA and CDR2 SQIVND (reference sequence). This CDR3 spans 12 amino acids. The DNA read from the CDR3 is TGTGCCAGTAGTACCTCCGGGGAGACC. This sequence encodes CASSTSGET. The entire CDR3 protein is CASSTSGETAFF.

Details on this clone: The missing CDR3 end, 3 residues past where the read stops, is filled in from the germline J gene. The V gene is TRBV7-8, the J gene TRBJ2-3, with 7 bases lining up with TRBD1. This CDR3 is built from 15 residues. Germline CDR1 is SGHVS and CDR2 is FQNEAQ. CDR3 bases read: TGTGCCAGCAGCTCCGTCCACAGGGGCGGCGAGACG. Translated: CASSSVHRGGET. The whole CDR3 sequence reads CASSSVHRGGETQYF.

This clone was counted at least ten times. The read stops 3 residues short of the end of the CDR3; the missing end is completed from the germline J gene. V and J are TRBV2 and TRBJ2-1; 10 positions agree with TRBD2. There are 15 residues in the CDR3. Germline V gene lookup returns CDR1 SNHLY and CDR2 FYNNEI. V lost 6 bases, J lost 6 bases, and 8 bases stayed unmatched. CDR3 bases read: TGTGCCAGCAGCCCCACTAGCGGGGAGGCCAATGAG. Protein product: CASSPTSGEANE. The full CDR3 reads CASSPTSGEANEQFF.

This clone was counted many times. The CDR3 is cut off 3 residues early in the read; its end comes from the germline J gene. Other DNA sequences in this sample translate to the same CDR3. This chain joins TRBV6-1 and TRBJ2-4; no firm D call. V shed 0 bases and J shed 0 bases, with 6 bases lying between them. In germline, CDR1 is MNHNS, CDR2 SASEGT. The CDR3 spans 15 residues. The part of the CDR3 DNA that was read is TGTGCCAGCAGTGAAGCGGGCCTAGCCAAAAACATT. Amino acids: CASSEAGLAKNI. The complete CDR3 sequence is CASSEAGLAKNIQYF.

There are many counts of this clone. The CDR3 DNA, read in part, is TGCGCCAGCAGCCAAGCGGCTAGCGGGGGGGATACG. This encodes CASSQAASGGDT. Given in full, the CDR3 is CASSQAASGGDTQYF. This sequence joins TRBV4-1 and TRBJ2-3; TRBD2 matches 11 bases. The read finishes 3 residues shy of the CDR3 end, and the germline J gene is used to complete it. CDR3 length: 15 residues. Trimming at V came to 1 base and at J to 6 bases, leaving 3 bases not matched to a gene. Germline V lookup: CDR1 MGHRA, CDR2 YSYEKL.

On this clone itself: The read halts 3 residues ahead of the CDR3 end, with the missing end drawn from the germline J gene. The chain carries TRBV7-9 and TRBJ2-1; D remains unclear. V was pared by 3 bases and J by 8 bases, with 8 bases between. Germline values: CDR1 SEHNR, CDR2 FQNEAQ (reference sequence). CDR3 length: 12 amino acids. The CDR3 region is CASSFQADEQFF. CDR3 bases read: TGTGCCAGCAGCTTCCAAGCCGATGAG.